This note documents a single TCR beta chain sequence. The entry originates in a study of blood T cell repertoires in COVID-19. The Seattle patients, enrolled during active infection, were followed longitudinally. Per the original data handling: How many nucleated cells were present was estimated from reference gene primer amplification. The repertoire was sequenced with immunoSEQ multiplex PCR; TCRdb's copy has only in-frame clones and lacks some. That table supplies the V and J calls and clone size; D and trimming were determined from the DNA. The table includes over 200,000 clones, over 80% detected once. This CDR3 region has 13 residues. V lost 4 bases, J lost 4 bases, and 13 bases lay in between. Germline V gene data show CDR1 as SQVTM and CDR2 as ANQGSEA.

The chain is built from TRBV29-1 and TRBJ1-1; TRBD1 is a possible D gene (5 bases). The sequence was obtained from a young woman with COVID-19, enrolled during active disease. The source material was peripheral blood. The CDR3 loop reads CSVVGVGSTEAFF. CDR3 nucleotide sequence: TGCAGCGTTGTAGGGGTGGGGTCCACTGAAGCTTTCTTT.